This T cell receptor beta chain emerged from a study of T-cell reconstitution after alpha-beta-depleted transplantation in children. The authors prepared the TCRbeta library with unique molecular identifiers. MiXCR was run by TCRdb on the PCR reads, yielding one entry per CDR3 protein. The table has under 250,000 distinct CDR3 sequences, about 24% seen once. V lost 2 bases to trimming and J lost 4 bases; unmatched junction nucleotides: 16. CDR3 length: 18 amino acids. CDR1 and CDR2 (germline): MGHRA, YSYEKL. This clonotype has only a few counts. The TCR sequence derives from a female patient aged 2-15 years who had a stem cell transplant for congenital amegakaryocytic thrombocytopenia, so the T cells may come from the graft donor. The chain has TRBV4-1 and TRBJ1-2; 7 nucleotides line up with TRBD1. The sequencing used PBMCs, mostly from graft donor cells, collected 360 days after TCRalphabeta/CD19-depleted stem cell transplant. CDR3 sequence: CASSQSPLQGRLSYGYTF. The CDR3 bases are TGCGCCAGCAGCCAAAGTCCTCTACAGGGGCGTCTTAGCTATGGCTACACCTTC.